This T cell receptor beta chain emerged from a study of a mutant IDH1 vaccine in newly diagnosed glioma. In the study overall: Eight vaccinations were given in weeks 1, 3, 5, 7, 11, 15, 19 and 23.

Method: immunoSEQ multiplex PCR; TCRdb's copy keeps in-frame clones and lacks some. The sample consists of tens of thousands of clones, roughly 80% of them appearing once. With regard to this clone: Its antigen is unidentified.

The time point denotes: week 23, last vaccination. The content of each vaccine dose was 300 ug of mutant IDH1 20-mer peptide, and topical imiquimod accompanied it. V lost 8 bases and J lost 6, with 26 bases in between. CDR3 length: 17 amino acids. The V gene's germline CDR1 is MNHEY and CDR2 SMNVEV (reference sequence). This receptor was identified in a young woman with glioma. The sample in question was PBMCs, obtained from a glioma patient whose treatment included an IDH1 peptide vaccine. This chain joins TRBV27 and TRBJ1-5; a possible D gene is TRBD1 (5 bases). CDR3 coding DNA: TGTGCCAGCGGAATAACAGGTTCTCTCAAGGGCTTTCAGCCCCAGCATTTT. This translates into CASGITGSLKGFQPQHF.